Ten or more counts support the clone carrying this T cell receptor beta chain. Regions amplified from RNA transcripts were the TCR beta CDR3 regions. The HTBI primer set drove a first-round RT-PCR of the TCR CDR3. TCRdb re-analysed the multiplex PCR reads in MiXCR, keeping a single row per CDR3 protein. The table includes about 360,000 distinct CDR3 sequences, 13% detected once. This record belongs to a study of T cells in Graves' hyperthyroidism and ophthalmopathy. The ends lost 8 bases at V and 5 bases at J; junction bases unmatched: 8. The CDR3 length is 13 residues. The germline V gene encodes CDR1 DFQATT and CDR2 SNEGSKA (reference sequence).

The chain joins TRBV20-1 to TRBJ2-1; 8 nucleotides line up with TRBD2. The sample comprised blood. This receptor was taken from a woman under 30 with Graves' hyperthyroidism. CDR3 in amino acids: CSPTGGVNNEQFF. CDR3 sequence (DNA): TGCAGTCCGACGGGGGGGGTCAACAATGAGCAGTTCTTC.